The clone carrying this T cell receptor (beta chain) was counted at least ten times. Its cognate antigen is unknown. This beta chain came through as a stray read in a library set up for alpha chains, and its size says little. The data are from a study of spatial heterogeneity in lung cancer. Overall study results and limits: Counts that tracked tumor mutation counts were those of expanded intratumoral alpha and beta TCRs.

Trimming pared 6 bases from V and 6 bases from J, leaving 14 bases between. Germline CDR1 DFQATT, CDR2 SNEGSKA (reference sequence). This CDR3 has 13 residues. Time point of the sample: sample taken at primary tumor resection. One entry per CDR3 protein results from TCRdb running MiXCR on the 5' RACE reads. The sample records over 10,000 distinct CDR3 sequences, more than 5% being singletons. This clonotype was sampled from a female donor with early-stage non-small cell lung cancer. The V gene is TRBV20-1, the J gene TRBJ2-2; D perhaps matches TRBD2 (7 bases). The material was lung tumor tissue, obtained at surgery. CDR3 protein: CSARAGAAGELFF. Here the CDR3 DNA reads TGCAGTGCGAGGGCGGGGGCCGCCGGGGAGCTGTTTTTT.